This TCR beta chain was recovered during a study of T-cell reconstitution after alpha-beta-depleted transplantation in children (dated by TCRdb to about 2016). With regard to the full study: T-cell immune reconstitution after TCRalphabeta/CD19-depleted allogeneic hematopoietic cell transplantation in children was quantitatively tracked in the study by means of TCR repertoire profiling. Paper-wide results and their limitations: Over subsequent months, a decline in hyperexpanded clone frequencies was noted, and after one year, T-cell counts and TCRbeta diversity were mostly ascribed to newly produced T cells. In some patients, the high TCRbeta diversity seen at day 60 was put down to recipient T cells and intrathymic progenitors that had survived conditioning. The apparently early recovery of alphabetaT-cell counts about two months after transplant reportedly depended on only several hundred rapidly expanded clones that came from non-depleted graft cells.

CDR1 and CDR2 are drawn from the germline V gene: SGHTA, FQGNSA. The CDR3 starts with the cysteine, ends with the phenylalanine, and has 15 residues. The kept DNA is CDR3 alone, 45 bases in frame from the first base. V drops 2 bases and J drops 6 bases, leaving 14 bases in between. Reading the label with the study, this specimen's treatment or condition is: allogeneic hematopoietic cell transplantation with graft depleted of TCRalphabeta T cells and CD19 B cells. The transplant recipients were children given TCRalphabeta/CD19-depleted allogeneic hematopoietic cell grafts. Library preparation employed PCR. The sequencer was an Illumina HiSeq 2500. Molecular barcoding was employed in the preparation of TCR libraries, with unique molecular identifiers being used to normalize TCRbeta repertoire quantification. Starting from the raw public reads, TCRdb applied fastp trimming at Q25, assembled clones with MiXCR and retained in-frame beta chains. Here each entry gathers all rows of one CDR3 protein and keeps the most common genes and DNA. The sample table records around 960,000 distinct CDR3 sequences; around 30% of these occur just once. The ten largest make up roughly 28% of the sample.

On this clonotype itself: The target of this receptor is not known. Qualities for individual bases were not recorded, and no much larger clone is one base off.

The sequences come from PBMCs, mostly from graft donor cells, collected 360 days after TCRalphabeta/CD19-depleted stem cell transplant. The chain is made from TRBV7-2 and TRBJ2-1, with TRBD2 perhaps the D gene, on 5 matching bases. The origin of this receptor is a boy under two years old who had a stem cell transplant for SCID, so the T cells may come from the graft donor. The CDR3 here reads CASSLFGNKGNEQFF. The sequenced DNA: TGTGCCAGCAGCTTATTCGGGAATAAAGGCAATGAGCAGTTCTTC.